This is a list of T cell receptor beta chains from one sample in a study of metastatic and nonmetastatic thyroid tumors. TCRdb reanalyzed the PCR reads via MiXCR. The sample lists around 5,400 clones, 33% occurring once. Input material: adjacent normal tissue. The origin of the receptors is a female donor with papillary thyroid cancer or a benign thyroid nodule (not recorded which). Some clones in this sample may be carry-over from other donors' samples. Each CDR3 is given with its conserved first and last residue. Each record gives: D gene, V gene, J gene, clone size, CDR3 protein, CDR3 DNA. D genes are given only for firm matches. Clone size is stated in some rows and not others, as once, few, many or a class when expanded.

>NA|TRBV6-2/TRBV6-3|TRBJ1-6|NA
CASSSREVSPLHF
TGTGCCAGCAGTTCACGAGAAGTTTCACCCCTCCACTTT
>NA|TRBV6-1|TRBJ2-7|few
CASSVADGIYEQYF
TGTGCCAGCAGTGTCGCGGACGGGATTTACGAGCAGTACTTC
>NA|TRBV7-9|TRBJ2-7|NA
CASDHRDRYEQYF
TGTGCCAGCGATCATAGAGACCGGTACGAGCAGTACTTC
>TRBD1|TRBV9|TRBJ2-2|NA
CASSGSGTGLITGELFF
TGTGCCAGCAGCGGATCCGGGACAGGGTTAATCACCGGGGAGCTGTTTTTT
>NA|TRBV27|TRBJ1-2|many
CASSFGPNYGYTF
TGTGCCAGCAGTTTTGGGCCGAACTATGGCTACACCTTC
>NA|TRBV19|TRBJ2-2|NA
CASTSDRRGGELFF
NA
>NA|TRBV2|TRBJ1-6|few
CASSTGGSYNSPLHF
TGTGCCAGCAGTACCGGGGGCTCCTATAATTCACCCCTCCACTTT
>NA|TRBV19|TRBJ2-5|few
CASTKTYGKETQYF
TGTGCCAGTACCAAAACTTACGGGAAAGAGACCCAGTACTTC
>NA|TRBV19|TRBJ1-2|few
CASSMWVIGDYGYTF
TGTGCCAGTAGTATGTGGGTTATTGGCGACTATGGCTACACCTTC
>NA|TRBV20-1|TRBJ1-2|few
CSPSDNYGYTF
TGCAGTCCTTCGGACAACTATGGCTACACCTTC
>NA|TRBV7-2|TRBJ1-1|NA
CASSLRWDYTEAFF
TGTGCCAGCAGCTTGAGATGGGACTACACTGAAGCTTTCTTT
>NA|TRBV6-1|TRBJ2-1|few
CVSGLGQTYNEQFF
TGTGTCAGCGGGTTGGGACAGACCTACAATGAGCAGTTCTTC
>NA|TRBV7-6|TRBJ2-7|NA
CASSLARDAVEQYF
TGTGCCAGCAGCTTAGCTCGGGACGCGGTCGAGCAGTACTTC
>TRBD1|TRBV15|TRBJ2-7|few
CATSRFTGQANYEQYF
TGTGCCACCAGCAGATTCACGGGACAGGCGAACTACGAGCAGTACTTC
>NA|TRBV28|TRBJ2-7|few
CASSPLLGRYEQYF
TGTGCCAGCAGTCCCCTTTTGGGGAGGTACGAGCAGTACTTC
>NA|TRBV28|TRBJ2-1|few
CASRTGYSAQFF
TGTGCCAGCAGAACAGGGTACTCGGCGCAGTTCTTC
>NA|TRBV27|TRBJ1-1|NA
CASSLSWPAEAFF
TGTGCCAGCAGTTTAAGTTGGCCAGCTGAAGCTTTCTTT
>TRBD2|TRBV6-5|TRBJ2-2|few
CASSYNPTSGKITGELFF
TGTGCCAGCAGTTACAACCCGACTAGCGGGAAGATCACCGGGGAGCTGTTTTTT
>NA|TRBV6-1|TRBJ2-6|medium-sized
CASRNSEANVLTF
TGTGCCAGCAGGAACTCTGAGGCCAACGTCCTGACTTTC
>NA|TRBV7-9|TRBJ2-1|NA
CASSAPQRDEQFF
TGTGCCAGCAGCGCCCCGCAGAGGGATGAGCAGTTCTTC
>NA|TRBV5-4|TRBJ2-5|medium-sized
CASSPRFTGQETQYF
TGTGCCAGCAGCCCCCGTTTCACGGGGCAAGAGACCCAGTACTTC
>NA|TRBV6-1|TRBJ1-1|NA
CASSEGEATEAFF
TGTGCCAGCAGTGAAGGGGAGGCCACTGAAGCTTTCTTT
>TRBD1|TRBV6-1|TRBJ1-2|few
CASSTRQGYYGYTF
TGTGCCAGCAGCACCCGACAGGGCTACTATGGCTACACCTTC
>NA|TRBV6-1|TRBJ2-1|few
CASSHPRVGFDEQFF
TGTGCCAGCAGTCATCCCAGGGTTGGGTTTGATGAGCAGTTCTTC
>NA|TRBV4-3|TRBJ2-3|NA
CASSQDRESSGAQYF
TGCGCCAGCAGCCAAGATCGGGAAAGTTCGGGTGCGCAGTATTTT
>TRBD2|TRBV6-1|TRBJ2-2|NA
CACSRLADNTGELFF
TGTGCCTGCAGTCGACTAGCGGATAACACCGGGGAGCTGTTTTTT
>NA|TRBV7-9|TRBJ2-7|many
CASSLVGESYEQYF
TGTGCCAGCAGCTTAGTGGGCGAATCCTACGAGCAGTACTTC
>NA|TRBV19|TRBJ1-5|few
CASSLPDGNQPQHF
TGTGCCAGTAGTCTACCGGACGGCAATCAGCCCCAGCATTTT
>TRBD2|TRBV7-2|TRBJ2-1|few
CASSLRASGGARQFF
TGTGCCAGCAGCTTACGTGCTAGCGGGGGGGCCAGGCAGTTCTTC
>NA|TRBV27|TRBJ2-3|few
CASIPLMGGGRTDTQYF
TGTGCCAGCATCCCCCTGATGGGGGGGGGCCGGACAGATACGCAGTATTTT
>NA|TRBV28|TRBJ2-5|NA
CASSSLTTGPQETQYF
TGTGCCAGCAGTTCTCTCACCACAGGGCCACAAGAGACCCAGTACTTC
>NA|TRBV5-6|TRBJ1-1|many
CASRLLAAIPMNTEAFF
TGTGCCAGCCGACTCCTCGCTGCAATTCCAATGAACACTGAAGCTTTCTTT
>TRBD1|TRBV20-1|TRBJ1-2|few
CSAVPGQVYGYTF
TGCAGTGCTGTCCCGGGACAGGTCTATGGCTACACCTTC
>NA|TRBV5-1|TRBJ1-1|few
CASSLGPGGTEAFF
TGCGCCAGCAGCTTGGGGCCCGGTGGCACTGAAGCTTTCTTT
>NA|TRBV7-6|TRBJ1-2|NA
CASSPVGEGEGYTF
TGTGCCAGCAGCCCCGTCGGGGAAGGGGAAGGCTACACCTTC
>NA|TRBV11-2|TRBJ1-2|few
CASSLDGTPNYGYTF
TGTGCCAGCAGCTTAGATGGGACACCTAACTATGGCTACACCTTC
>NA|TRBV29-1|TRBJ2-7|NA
CSVEIQGGYYEQYF
TGCAGCGTTGAAATTCAAGGGGGGTACTACGAGCAGTACTTC
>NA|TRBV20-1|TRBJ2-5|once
CSASGPQETQYF
TGCAGTGCTAGCGGGCCCCAAGAGACCCAGTACTTC
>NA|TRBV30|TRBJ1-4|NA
CAWNRGVANEKLFF
TGTGCCTGGAATCGCGGGGTGGCTAATGAAAAACTGTTTTTT